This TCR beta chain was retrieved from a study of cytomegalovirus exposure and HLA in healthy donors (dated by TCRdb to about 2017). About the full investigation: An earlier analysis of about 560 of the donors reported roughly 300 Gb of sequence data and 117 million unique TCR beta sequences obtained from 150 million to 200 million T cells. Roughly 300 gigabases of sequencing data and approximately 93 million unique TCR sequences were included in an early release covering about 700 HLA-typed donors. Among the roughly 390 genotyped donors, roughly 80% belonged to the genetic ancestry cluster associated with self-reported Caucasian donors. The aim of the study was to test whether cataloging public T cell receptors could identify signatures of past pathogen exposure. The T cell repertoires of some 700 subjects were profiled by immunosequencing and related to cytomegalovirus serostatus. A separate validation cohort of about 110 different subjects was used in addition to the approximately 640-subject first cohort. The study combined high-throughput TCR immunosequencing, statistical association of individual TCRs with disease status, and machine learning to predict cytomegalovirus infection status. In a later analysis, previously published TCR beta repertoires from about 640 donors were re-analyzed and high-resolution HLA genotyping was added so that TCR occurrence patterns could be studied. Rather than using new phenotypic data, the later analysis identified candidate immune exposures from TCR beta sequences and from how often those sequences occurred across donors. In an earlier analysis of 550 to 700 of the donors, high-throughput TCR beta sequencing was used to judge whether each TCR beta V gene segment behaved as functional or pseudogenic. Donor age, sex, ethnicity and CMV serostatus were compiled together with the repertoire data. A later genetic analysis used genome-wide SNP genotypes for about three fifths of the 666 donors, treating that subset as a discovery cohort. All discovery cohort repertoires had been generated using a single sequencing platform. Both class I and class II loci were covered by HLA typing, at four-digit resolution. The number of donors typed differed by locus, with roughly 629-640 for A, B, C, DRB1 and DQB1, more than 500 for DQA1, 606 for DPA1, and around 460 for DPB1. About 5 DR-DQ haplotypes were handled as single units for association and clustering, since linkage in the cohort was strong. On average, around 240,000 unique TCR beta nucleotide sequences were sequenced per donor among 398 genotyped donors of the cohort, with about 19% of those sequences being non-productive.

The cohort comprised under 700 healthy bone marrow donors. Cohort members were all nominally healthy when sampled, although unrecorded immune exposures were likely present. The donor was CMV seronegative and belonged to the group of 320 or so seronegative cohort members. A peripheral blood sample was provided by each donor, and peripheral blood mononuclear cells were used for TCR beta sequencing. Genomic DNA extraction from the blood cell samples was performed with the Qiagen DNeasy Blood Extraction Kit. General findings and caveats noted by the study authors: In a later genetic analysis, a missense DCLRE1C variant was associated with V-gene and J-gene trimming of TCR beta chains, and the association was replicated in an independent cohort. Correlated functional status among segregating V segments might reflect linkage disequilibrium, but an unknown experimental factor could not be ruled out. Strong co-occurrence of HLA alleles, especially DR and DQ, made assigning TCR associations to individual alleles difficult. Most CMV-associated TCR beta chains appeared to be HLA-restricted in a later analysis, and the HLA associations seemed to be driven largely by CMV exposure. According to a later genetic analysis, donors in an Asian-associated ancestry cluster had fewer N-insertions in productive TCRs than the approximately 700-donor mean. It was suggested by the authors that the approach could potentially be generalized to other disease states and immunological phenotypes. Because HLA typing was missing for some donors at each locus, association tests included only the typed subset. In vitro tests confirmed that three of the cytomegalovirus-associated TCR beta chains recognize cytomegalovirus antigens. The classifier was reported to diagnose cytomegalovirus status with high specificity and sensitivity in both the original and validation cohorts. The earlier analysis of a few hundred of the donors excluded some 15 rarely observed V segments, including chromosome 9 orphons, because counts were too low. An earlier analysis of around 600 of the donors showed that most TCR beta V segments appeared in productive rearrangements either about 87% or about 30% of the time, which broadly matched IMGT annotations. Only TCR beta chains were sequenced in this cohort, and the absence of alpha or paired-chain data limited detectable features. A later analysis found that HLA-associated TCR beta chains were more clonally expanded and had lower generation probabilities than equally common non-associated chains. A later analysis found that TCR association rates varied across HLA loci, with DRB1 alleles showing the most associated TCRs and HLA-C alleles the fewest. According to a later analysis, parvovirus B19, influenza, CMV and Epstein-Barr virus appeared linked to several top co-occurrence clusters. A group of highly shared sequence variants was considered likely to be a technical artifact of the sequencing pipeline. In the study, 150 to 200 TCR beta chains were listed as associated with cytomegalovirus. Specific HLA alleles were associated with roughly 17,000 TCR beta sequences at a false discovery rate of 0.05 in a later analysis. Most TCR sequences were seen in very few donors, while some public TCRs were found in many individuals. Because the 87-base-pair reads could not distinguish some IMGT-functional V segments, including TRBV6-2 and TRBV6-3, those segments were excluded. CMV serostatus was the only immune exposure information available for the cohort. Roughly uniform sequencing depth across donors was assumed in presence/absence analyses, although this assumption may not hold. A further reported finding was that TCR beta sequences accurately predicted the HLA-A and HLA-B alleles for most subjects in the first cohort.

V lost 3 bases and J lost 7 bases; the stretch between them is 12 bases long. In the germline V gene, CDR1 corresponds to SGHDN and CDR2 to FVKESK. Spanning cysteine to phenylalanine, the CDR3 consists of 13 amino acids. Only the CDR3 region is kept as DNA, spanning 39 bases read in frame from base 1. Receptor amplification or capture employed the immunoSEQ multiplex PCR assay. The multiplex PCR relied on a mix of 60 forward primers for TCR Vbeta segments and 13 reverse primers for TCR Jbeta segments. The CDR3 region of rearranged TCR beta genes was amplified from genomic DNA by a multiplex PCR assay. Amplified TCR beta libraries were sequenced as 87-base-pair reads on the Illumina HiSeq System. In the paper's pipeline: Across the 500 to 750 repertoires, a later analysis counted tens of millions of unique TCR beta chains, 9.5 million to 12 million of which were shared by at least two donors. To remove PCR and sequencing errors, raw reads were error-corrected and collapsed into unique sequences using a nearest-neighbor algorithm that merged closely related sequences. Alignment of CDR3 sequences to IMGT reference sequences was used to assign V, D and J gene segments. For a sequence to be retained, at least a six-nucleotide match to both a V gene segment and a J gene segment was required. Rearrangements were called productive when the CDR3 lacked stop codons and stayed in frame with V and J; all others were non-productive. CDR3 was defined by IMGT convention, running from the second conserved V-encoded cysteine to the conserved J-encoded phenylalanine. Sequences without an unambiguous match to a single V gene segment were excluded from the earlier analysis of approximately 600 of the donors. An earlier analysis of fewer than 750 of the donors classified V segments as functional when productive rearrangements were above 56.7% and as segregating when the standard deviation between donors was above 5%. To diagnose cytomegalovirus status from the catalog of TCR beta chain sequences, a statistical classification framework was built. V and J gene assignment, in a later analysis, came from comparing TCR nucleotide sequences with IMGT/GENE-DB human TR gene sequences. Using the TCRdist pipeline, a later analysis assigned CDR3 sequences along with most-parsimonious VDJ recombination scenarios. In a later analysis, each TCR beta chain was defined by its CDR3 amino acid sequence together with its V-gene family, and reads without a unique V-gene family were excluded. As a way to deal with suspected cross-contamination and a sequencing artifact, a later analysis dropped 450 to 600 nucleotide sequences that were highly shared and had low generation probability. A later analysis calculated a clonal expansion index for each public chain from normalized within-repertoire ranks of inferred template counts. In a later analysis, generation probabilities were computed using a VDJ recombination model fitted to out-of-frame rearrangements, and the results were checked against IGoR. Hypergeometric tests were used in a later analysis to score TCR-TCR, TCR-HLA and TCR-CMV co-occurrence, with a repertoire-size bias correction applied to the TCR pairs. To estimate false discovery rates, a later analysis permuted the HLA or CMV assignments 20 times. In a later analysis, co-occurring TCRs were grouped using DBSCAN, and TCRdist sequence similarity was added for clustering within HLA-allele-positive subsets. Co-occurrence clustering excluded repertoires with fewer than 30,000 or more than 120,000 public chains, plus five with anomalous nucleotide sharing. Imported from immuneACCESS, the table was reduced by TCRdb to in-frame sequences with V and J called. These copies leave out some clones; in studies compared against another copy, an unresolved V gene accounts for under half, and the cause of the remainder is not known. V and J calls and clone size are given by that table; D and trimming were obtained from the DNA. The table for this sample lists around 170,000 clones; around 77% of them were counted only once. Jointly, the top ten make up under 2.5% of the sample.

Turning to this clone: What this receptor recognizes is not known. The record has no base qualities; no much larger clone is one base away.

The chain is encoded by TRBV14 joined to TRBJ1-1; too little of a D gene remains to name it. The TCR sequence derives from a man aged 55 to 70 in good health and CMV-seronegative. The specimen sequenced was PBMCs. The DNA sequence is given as TGTGCCAGCAGCCAGAACCAGCGGGGTGAAGCTTTCTTT. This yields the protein CASSQNQRGEAFF. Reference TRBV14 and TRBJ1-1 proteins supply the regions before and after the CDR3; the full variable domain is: EAGVTQFPSHSVIEKGQTVTLRCDPISGHDNLYWYRRVMGKEIKFLLHFVKESKQDESGMPNNRFLAERTGGTYSTLKVQPAELEDSGVYFCASSQNQRGEAFFGQGTRLTVV.